The 15 T cell receptor beta chains reported below all come from one sample, sequenced in a study of OX40 agonist ivuxolimab in advanced cancers. Sequenced by immunoSEQ multiplex PCR; TCRdb stores in-frame clones only, minus some. This table holds tens of thousands of clones, 70% to 90% found once. The sequencing used CD4+ or CD8+ T cells sorted from blood, collected in a trial of the OX40 agonist ivuxolimab. These receptors all stem from an adult with an advanced solid tumor such as melanoma, head and neck, liver or kidney cancer.

The chain carries TRBV10-1 and TRBJ1-1, with 7 positions matching TRBD1. J was trimmed by 0 bases and V by 6 bases; bases with no gene match: 1. The CDR3 covers 13 residues. Germline CDR1 WNHNN, CDR2 SYGVQD (reference sequence). Written as DNA, the CDR3 is TGCGCCAGCAGACAGGGGATGAACACTGAAGCTTTCTTT. Its translation: CASRQGMNTEAFF.

V is TRBV5-1 and J is TRBJ1-2; D might be TRBD1 (6 bases). The germline V gene encodes CDR1 SGHRS and CDR2 YFSETQ. V lost 3 bases and J 4 bases, leaving 13 bases between the germline ends. The CDR3 runs 14 residues. The CDR3 protein is CASSSQGSSYGYTF. For the CDR3, the DNA is TGCGCCAGCAGCTCCCAGGGGAGTAGCTATGGCTACACCTTC. The full variable domain, with the rest looked up from reference TRBV5-1 and TRBJ1-2, is KAGVTQTPRYLIKTRGQQVTLSCSPISGHRSVSWYQQTPGQGLQFLFEYFSETQRNKGNFPGRFSGRQFSNSRSEMNVSTLELGDSALYLCASSSQGSSYGYTFGSGTRLTVV.

CDR3 in DNA: TGTGCCAGCAGCACCCATGGGACAGTTAATGAAAAACTGTTTTTT. This encodes CASSTHGTVNEKLFF. The rearrangement links TRBV5-4 to TRBJ1-4; 7 bases match TRBD1. The germline gives CDR1 SGHNT, CDR2 YYREEE (reference sequence). V lost 4 bases and J lost 4; bases outside the gene matches: 7. CDR3 length: 15 residues.

This clone was seen a single time. V is TRBV6-1 and J is TRBJ2-1; no definite D call. The CDR3 loop spans 13 amino acids. CDR1 and CDR2 (germline): MNHNS, SASEGT. Trimming stripped 4 bases from V and 4 bases from J, with 8 bases between. In DNA, the CDR3 is TGTGCCAGCAGTGCTGACGCTTACAATGAGCAGTTCTTC. This gives the protein CASSADAYNEQFF.

The V and J genes are TRBV6-7 and TRBJ2-6; D is unresolved. TRBV6-7 has ORF status, its function being uncertain. This CDR3 contains 18 residues. The V and J ends lost 0 bases and 2 bases respectively, with 14 bases between them. The CDR3 nucleotides read TGTGCCAGCAGTTACTCGAATAGGGAACGAACTGGGGCCAACGTCCTGACTTTC. Translating it yields CASSYSNRERTGANVLTF.

The rearrangement uses TRBV7-9 and TRBJ2-7; D gene unclear. Germline V gene sequence: CDR1 SEHNR, CDR2 FQNEAQ (reference sequence). This CDR3 has 16 amino acids. V was shortened by 2 bases and J by 1 base, with 15 bases between the two germline ends. Here the CDR3 DNA reads TGTGCCAGCAGCTTATCCCTCTCTCTGGGGTCCTACGAGCAGTACTTC. Translating it yields CASSLSLSLGSYEQYF.

This chain connects TRBV11-2 to TRBJ2-3; 7 nucleotides match TRBD1. Germline CDR1 and CDR2: SGHAT and FQNNGV. Trimming at V came to 4 bases and at J to 3 bases, leaving 7 bases not matched to a gene. The CDR3 is 15 residues long. The CDR3 DNA sequence: TGTGCCAGCAGCTCCCAGGGGGTCGGGACAGATACGCAGTATTTT. It codes for CASSSQGVGTDTQYF. The full variable domain, its missing parts supplied by reference TRBV11-2 and TRBJ2-3, is EAGVAQSPRYKIIEKRQSVAFWCNPISGHATLYWYQQILGQGPKLLIQFQNNGVVDDSQLPKDRFSAERLKGVDSTLKIQPAKLEDSAVYLCASSSQGVGTDTQYFGPGTRLTVL.

V gene TRBV6-5 combines with J gene TRBJ1-5; D gene ambiguous. The germline V gene has CDR1 MNHEY and CDR2 SVGAGI. The germline V and J ends were trimmed by 2 bases and 3 bases, with 11 bases remaining between them. The CDR3 length is 15 residues. CDR3 nucleotide sequence: TGTGCCAGCAGTTACCCACGCCCCATCAATCAGCCCCAGCATTTT. This encodes CASSYPRPINQPQHF.

The chain joins TRBV28 to TRBJ2-1, with 7 positions matching TRBD1. V lost 4 bases, J lost 1 base, and 10 bases stayed unmatched. This CDR3 has 17 residues. CDR1 is MDHEN, CDR2 SYDVKM, per germline. The CDR3 DNA is TGTGCCAGCAGTTCACATCGACAGGGTAAGTCCTACAATGAGCAGTTCTTC. Protein: CASSSHRQGKSYNEQFF.

The chain is built from TRBV29-1 and TRBJ1-1; 12 positions agree with TRBD1. Germline V gene sequence: CDR1 SQVTM, CDR2 ANQGSEA. The CDR3 runs 12 residues. Trimming removed 4 bases from V and 11 bases from J; junction bases left unmatched: 5. The CDR3 nucleotides read TGCAGCGTTGTGTCGGGACAGGGGGCGGCTTTCTTT. Translation: CSVVSGQGAAFF.

This chain links TRBV6-5 with TRBJ1-4; 7 bases align to TRBD1. Per germline, CDR1 MNHEY and CDR2 SVGAGI. The CDR3 covers 15 residues. With V trimmed by 5 bases and J by 7 bases, 10 bases remained unmatched. The CDR3 sequence is CASSLEGGEREKLFF. For the CDR3, the DNA is TGTGCCAGCAGTCTCGAAGGGGGCGAGCGTGAAAAACTGTTTTTT.

This clone was seen once. The CDR3 loop reads CASSGMGALNEKLFF. DNA for the CDR3: TGTGCCAGCAGCGGAATGGGGGCACTAAATGAAAAACTGTTTTTT. This chain links TRBV7-9 with TRBJ1-4, with D maybe TRBD1 (6 bases). Germline CDR1 reads SEHNR; CDR2 reads FQNEAQ (reference sequence). Between the trimmed V and J ends, which lost 5 bases and 5 bases, there was a span of 15 bases. The CDR3 has 15 residues.

This clone turned up a few times. V gene TRBV2 combines with J gene TRBJ1-2, with no clear D. Trimming removed 0 bases at V and 3 bases at J, with 8 bases between. Germline V gene data show CDR1 as SNHLY and CDR2 as FYNNEI. This CDR3 region has 14 residues. CDR3 region: CASSEARRDYGYTF. The CDR3 nucleotides read TGTGCCAGCAGTGAAGCGCGACGGGACTATGGCTACACCTTC.

The chain employs TRBV7-6 and TRBJ1-6, with D maybe TRBD1 (6 bases). Trimming took off 0 bases at V and 9 bases at J, with 12 bases between the two ends. CDR3 size: 15 residues. Germline V gene data show CDR1 as SGHVS and CDR2 as FNYEAQ. CDR3 bases: TGTGCCAGCAGCTTAGCGAGGGGGGTTGTTTCACCCCTCCACTTT. Residues: CASSLARGVVSPLHF.

This chain links TRBV4-1 with TRBJ2-1; a weak D match, TRBD2 (6 bases). V gave up 8 bases and J gave up 9 bases, with 17 bases separating them. Germline V gene data show CDR1 as MGHRA and CDR2 as YSYEKL. This CDR3 contains 13 residues. CDR3 DNA: TGCGCCAGCGAGGCAGAGACTAGTTTTGAGCAGTTCTTC. Translated: CASEAETSFEQFF.